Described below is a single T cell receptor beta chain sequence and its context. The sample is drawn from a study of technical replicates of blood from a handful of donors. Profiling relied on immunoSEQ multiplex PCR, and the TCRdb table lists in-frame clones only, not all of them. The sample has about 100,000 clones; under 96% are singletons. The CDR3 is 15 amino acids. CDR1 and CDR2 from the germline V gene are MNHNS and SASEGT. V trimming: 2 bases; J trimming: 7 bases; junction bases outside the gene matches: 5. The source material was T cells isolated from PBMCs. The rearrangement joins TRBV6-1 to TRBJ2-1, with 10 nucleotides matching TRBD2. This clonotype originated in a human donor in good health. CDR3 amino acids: CASSEPGLALNEQFF. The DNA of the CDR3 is TGTGCCAGCAGTGAACCGGGACTAGCGTTGAATGAGCAGTTCTTC.